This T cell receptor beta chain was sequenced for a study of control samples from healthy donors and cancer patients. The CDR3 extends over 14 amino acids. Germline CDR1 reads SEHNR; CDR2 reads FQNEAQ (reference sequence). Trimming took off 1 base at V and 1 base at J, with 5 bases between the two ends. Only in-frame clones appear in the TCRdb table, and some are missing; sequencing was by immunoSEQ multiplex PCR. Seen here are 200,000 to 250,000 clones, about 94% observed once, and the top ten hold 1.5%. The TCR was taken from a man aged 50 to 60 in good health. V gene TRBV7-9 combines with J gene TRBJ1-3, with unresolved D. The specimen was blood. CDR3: CASSLGASGNTIYF. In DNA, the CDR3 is TGTGCCAGCAGCTTAGGAGCGTCTGGAAACACCATATATTTT. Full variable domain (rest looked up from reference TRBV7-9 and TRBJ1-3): DTGVSQNPRHKITKRGQNVTFRCDPISEHNRLYWYRQTLGQGPEFLTYFQNEAQLEKSRLLSDRFSAERPKGSFSTLEIQRTEQGDSAMYLCASSLGASGNTIYFGEGSWLTVV.